This T cell receptor (gamma chain) was sequenced for a study of gamma-delta T cells after stem cell transplantation. This clone was recorded only once. Germline V lookup: CDR1 VENAVY, CDR2 YDSYNSRV. This CDR3 spans 14 amino acids. The ends lost 6 bases at V and 0 bases at J; junction bases unmatched: 8. TCRdb fed the RT-PCR reads to CATT. Here the sample spans about 1,000 gamma-chain clones, roughly 28% being singletons. V and J are TRGV8 and TRGJ1 or TRGJ2. The J gene, left out of TCRdb, was set here by checking the DNA against germline. Specimen: gamma-delta T cells. The TCR was taken from a human donor. It is not recorded whose cells these are; they may come from a transplant donor. The CDR3 DNA follows: TGTGCCACCTGGTTCCCCCCGAATTATTATAAGAAACTCTTT. Its protein is CATWFPPNYYKKLF.